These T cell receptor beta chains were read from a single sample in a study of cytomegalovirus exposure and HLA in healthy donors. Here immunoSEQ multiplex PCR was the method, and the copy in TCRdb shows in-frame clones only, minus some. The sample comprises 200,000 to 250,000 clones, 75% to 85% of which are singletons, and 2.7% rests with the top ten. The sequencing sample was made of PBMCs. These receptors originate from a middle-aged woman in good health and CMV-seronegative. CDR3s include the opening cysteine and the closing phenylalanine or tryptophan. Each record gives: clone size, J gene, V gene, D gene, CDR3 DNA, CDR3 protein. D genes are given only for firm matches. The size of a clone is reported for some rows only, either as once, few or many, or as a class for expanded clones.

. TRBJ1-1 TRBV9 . TGTGCCAGCAGCGTATTTGAGAATGCTGAAGCTTTCTTT CASSVFENAEAFF
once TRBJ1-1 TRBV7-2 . TGTGCCAGCAGTATCCAGGTGAACACTGAAGCTTTCTTT CASSIQVNTEAFF
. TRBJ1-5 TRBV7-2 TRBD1 TGTGCCAGCAGAGCCGGGACAGGGTCGGGTCAGCCCCAGCATTTT CASRAGTGSGQPQHF
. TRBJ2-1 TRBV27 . TGTGCCAGCAGTTGGCGGGGTTTGAGCTCCTACAATGAGCAGTTCTTC CASSWRGLSSYNEQFF
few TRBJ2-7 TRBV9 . TGTGCCAGCAGCGTCACCGTCGGGGGCTACGAGCAGTACTTC CASSVTVGGYEQYF
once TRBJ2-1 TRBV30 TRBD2 TGTGCCTGGAGTCTACTAGCGGTGTGGAATGAGCAGTTCTTC CAWSLLAVWNEQFF
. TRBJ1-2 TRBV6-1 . TGTGCCAGCAGTGAAGTTGGCAGGCAGGACTATGGCTACACCTTC CASSEVGRQDYGYTF
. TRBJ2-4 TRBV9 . TGTGCCAGCAGCGCCGGGGTTGGTGTGGCCAAAAACATTCAGTACTTC CASSAGVGVAKNIQYF
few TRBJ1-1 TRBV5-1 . TGCGCCAGCAGCTGGACAGCCATGAACACTGAAGCTTTCTTT CASSWTAMNTEAFF
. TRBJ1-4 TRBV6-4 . TGTGCCAGCAGTGCGGGAGGAGGATCTAATGAAAAACTGTTTTTT CASSAGGGSNEKLFF
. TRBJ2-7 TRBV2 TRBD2 TGTGCCAGCAGTGAATTCCGAGGGCAGGGCGGACTAGCTGGCAACGAGCAGTACTTC CASSEFRGQGGLAGNEQYF
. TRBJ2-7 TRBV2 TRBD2 TGTGCCAGCAGTGTACGTCTAGCGGACGAGCAGTACTTC CASSVRLADEQYF
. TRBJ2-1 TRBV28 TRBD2 TGTGCCAGCAGAGGACAAGCTAGCGGGGTATCCTACAATGAGCAGTTCTTC CASRGQASGVSYNEQFF
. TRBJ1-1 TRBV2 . TGTGCCAGCAGCAAAAGCGTAGGGAAACAGGGAAGGAACACTGAAGCTTTCTTT CASSKSVGKQGRNTEAFF
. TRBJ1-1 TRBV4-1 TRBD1 TGCGCCAGCAGCCAAGGACAGGGGGCGCAGGGCACTGAAGCTTTCTTT CASSQGQGAQGTEAFF
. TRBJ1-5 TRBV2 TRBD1 TGTGCCAGCAGTGATCGGACAGGGGGCCAGCCCCAGCATTTT CASSDRTGGQPQHF
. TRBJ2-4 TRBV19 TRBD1 TGTGCCAGTAGGAGGACAGGGTCGGTTCAGTACTTC CASRRTGSVQYF
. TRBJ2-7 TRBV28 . TGTGCCAGCAGTTTATGGCAGGGTAGGTACGAGCAGTACTTC CASSLWQGRYEQYF
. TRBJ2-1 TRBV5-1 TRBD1 TGCGCCAGCAGCCGCGGACCGGGACAGGGGGGGAATGAGCAGTTCTTC CASSRGPGQGGNEQFF
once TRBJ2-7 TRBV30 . TGTGCCTGGAGAGACAGTTCCTACGAGCAGTACTTC CAWRDSSYEQYF
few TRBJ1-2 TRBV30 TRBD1 TGTGCCTGGAGTGTCTTACAGGGGGCTGGGGGTGGCTACACCTTC CAWSVLQGAGGGYTF
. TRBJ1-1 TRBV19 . TGTGCCAGTAGTACTATACAGAGGAACACTGAAGCTTTCTTT CASSTIQRNTEAFF
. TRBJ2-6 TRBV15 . TGTGCCACCAGCAGAGGTCCGTCTGGGGCCAACGTCCTGACTTTC CATSRGPSGANVLTF
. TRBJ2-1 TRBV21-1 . TGTGCCAGCAGCAAATTTTTGAAGCGGGGACACCTGGACAATGAGCAGTTCTTC CASSKFLKRGHLDNEQFF
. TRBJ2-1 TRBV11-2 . TGTGCCAGCAGCTTAGCTGCGGGGCGGTACAATGAGCAGTTCTTC CASSLAAGRYNEQFF
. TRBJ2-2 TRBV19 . TGTGCCAGTAGTATACGGCGGGTGAACACCGGGGAGCTGTTTTTT CASSIRRVNTGELFF
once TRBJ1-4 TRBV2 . TGTGCCAGCAATCGACAGGCAACTAATGAAAAACTGTTTTTT CASNRQATNEKLFF
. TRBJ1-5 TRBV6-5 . TGTGCCAGCAGTTGGGGAGGCACGAACAATCAGCCCCAGCATTTT CASSWGGTNNQPQHF
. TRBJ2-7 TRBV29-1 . TGCAGCGTTTCTCTGCATCGCTTTGAGGGTGACCAGTACTTC CSVSLHRFEGDQYF
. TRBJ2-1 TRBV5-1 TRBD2 TGCGCCAGCAGCTTCCCTACTAGCGGGAACTACAATGAGCAGTTCTTC CASSFPTSGNYNEQFF
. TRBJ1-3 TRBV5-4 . TGTGCCAGCAGCTTGTCTGGGGGGTCTGGAAACACCATATATTTT CASSLSGGSGNTIYF
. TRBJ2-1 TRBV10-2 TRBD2 TGCGCCAGCAGCGGACTAGCGGGAGTGAATGAGCAGTTCTTC CASSGLAGVNEQFF
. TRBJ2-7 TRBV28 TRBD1 TGTGCCAGCAGAATATCGGGACAGGTCTCCTACGAGCAGTACTTC CASRISGQVSYEQYF
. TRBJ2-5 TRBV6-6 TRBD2 TGTGCCAGCAGATCTGGACTAGCCGCGGAGACCCAGTACTTC CASRSGLAAETQYF
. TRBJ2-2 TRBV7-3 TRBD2 TGTGCCAGCAGCTTAATAGCGGGGATATCGAACACCGGGGAGCTGTTTTTT CASSLIAGISNTGELFF
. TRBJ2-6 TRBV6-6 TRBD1 TGTGCCAGCAGTCGGACAGGGTCGGACGTCCTGACTTTC CASSRTGSDVLTF
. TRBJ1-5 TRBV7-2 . TGTGCCAGCAGCTCTAGAGGGGGAAATCAGCCCCAGCATTTT CASSSRGGNQPQHF
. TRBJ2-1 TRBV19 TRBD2 TGTGCCAGTAGTACGACTAGCGGGATGGGCCTGAATGAGCAGTTCTTC CASSTTSGMGLNEQFF
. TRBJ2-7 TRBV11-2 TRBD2 TGTGCCAGCAGCTCCTCTACTGGCAGTGGAGCGGGGGAGCAGTACTTC CASSSSTGSGAGEQYF
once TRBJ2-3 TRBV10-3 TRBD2 TGTGCCATCAGTGAGTCGATGGCGGGAGGGCCCGGAGATACGCAGTATTTT CAISESMAGGPGDTQYF
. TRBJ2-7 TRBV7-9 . TGTGCCAGTCAGGGTGCCAACGAGCAGTACTTC CASQGANEQYF
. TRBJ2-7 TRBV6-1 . TGTGCCAGCAGTGAAGCGCGAGGGTATTACGAGCAGTACTTC CASSEARGYYEQYF
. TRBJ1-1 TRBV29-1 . TGCAGCGTTGCCCTTGGGACATTGAACACTGAAGCTTTCTTT CSVALGTLNTEAFF
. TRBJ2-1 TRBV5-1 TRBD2 TGCGCCAGCAGCTCGGGGACCACTAGCGGGAGATCAAATGAGCAGTTCTTC CASSSGTTSGRSNEQFF
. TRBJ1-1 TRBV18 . TGTGCCAGCTCTCCCAGGGCCATGAACACTGAAGCTTTCTTT CASSPRAMNTEAFF
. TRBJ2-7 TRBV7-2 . TGTGCCAGCAGCCCTGTCGAGATCTCCTACGAGCAGTACTTC CASSPVEISYEQYF